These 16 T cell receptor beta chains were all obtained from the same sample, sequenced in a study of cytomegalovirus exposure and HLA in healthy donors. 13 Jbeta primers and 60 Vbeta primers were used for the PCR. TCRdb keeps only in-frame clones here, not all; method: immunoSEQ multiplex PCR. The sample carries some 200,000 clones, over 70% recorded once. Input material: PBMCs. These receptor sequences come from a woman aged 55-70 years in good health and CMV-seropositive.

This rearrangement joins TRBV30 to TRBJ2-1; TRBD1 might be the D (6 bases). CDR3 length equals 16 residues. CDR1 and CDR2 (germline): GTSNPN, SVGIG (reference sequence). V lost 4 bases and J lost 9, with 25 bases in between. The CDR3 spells CAWKSGGSGSVGEQFF. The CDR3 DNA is TGTGCCTGGAAGTCTGGGGGCAGCGGATCAGTCGGTGAGCAGTTCTTC.

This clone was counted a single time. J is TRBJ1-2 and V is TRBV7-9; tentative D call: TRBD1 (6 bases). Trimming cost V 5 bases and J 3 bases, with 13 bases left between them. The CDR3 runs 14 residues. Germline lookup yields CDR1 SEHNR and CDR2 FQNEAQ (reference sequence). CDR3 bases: TGTGCCAGCAGCCCCGGGGGGGGCGACTATGGCTACACCTTC. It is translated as CASSPGGGDYGYTF.

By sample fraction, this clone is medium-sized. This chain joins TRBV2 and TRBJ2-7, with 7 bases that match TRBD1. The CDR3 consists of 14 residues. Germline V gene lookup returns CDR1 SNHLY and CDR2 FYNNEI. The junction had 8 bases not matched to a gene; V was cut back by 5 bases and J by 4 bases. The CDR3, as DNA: TGTGCCAGCAGTACTACAGGGGATCAGTACGAGCAGTACTTC. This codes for CASSTTGDQYEQYF.

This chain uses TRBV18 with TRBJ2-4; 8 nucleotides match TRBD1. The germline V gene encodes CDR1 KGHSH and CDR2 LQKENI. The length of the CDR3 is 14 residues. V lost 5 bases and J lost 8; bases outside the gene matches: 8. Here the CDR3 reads CASSRSTGEDIQYF. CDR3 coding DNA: TGTGCCAGCTCAAGATCGACAGGGGAGGACATTCAGTACTTC.

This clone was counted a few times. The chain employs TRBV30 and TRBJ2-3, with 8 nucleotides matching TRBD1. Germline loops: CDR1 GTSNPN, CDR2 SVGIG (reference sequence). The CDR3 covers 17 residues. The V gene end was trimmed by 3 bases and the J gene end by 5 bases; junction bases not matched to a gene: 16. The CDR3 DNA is TGTGCCTGGAGGGGGGATGATCAGGGGGCGCTCAAAGATACGCAGTATTTT. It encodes CAWRGDDQGALKDTQYF.

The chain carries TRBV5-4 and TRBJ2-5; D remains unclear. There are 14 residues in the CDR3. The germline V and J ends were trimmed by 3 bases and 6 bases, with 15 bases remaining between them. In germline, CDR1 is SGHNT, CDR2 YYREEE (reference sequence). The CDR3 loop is CASSYNSYDKTQYF. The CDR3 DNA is TGTGCCAGCAGCTACAACAGCTATGATAAGACCCAGTACTTC. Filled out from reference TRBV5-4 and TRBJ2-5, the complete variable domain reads ETGVTQSPTHLIKTRGQQVTLRCSSQSGHNTVSWYQQALGQGPQFIFQYYREEENGRGNFPPRFSGLQFPNYSSELNVNALELDDSALYLCASSYNSYDKTQYFGPGTRLLVL.

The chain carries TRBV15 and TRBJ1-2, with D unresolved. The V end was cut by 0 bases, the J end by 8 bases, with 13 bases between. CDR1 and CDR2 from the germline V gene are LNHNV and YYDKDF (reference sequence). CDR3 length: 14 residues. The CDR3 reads CATSRDRRVSGYTF. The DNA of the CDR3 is TGTGCCACCAGCAGAGACAGGCGGGTCTCGGGCTACACCTTC.

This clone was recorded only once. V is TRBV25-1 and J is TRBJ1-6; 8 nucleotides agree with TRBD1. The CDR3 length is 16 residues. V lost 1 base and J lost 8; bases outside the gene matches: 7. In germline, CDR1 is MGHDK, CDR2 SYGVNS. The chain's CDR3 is CASSEFGTGIDSPLHF. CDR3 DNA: TGTGCCAGCAGTGAATTCGGGACAGGCATAGATTCACCCCTCCACTTT. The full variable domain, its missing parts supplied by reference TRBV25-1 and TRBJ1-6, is EADIYQTPRYLVIGTGKKITLECSQTMGHDKMYWYQQDPGMELHLIHYSYGVNSTEKGDLSSESTVSRIRTEHFPLTLESARPSHTSQYLCASSEFGTGIDSPLHFGNGTRLTVT.

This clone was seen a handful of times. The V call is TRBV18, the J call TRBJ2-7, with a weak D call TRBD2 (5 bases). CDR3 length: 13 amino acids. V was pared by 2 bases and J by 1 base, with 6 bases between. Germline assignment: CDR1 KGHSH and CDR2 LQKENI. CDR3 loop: CASSPGGSYEQYF. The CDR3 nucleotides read TGTGCCAGCTCACCAGGCGGGTCCTACGAGCAGTACTTC.

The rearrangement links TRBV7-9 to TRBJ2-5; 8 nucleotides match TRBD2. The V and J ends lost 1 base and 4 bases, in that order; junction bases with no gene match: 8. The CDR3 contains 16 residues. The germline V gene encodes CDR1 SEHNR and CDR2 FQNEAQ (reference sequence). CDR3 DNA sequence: TGTGCCAGCAGCTTAGTGAGCGGGGGTTACGGAGAGACCCAGTACTTC. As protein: CASSLVSGGYGETQYF.

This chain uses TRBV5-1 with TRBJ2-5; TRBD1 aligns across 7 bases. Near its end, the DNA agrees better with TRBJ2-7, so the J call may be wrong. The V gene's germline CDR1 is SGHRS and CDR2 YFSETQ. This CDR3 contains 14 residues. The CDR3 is CASSLTGASGEQYF. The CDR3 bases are TGCGCCAGCAGTCTTACAGGGGCTTCCGGCGAGCAGTACTTC.

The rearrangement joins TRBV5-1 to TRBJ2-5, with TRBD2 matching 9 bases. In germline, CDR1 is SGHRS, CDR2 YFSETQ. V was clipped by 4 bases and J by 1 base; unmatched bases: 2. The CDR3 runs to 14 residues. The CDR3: CASSGGLAQETQYF. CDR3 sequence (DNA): TGCGCCAGCAGCGGGGGACTAGCCCAAGAGACCCAGTACTTC.

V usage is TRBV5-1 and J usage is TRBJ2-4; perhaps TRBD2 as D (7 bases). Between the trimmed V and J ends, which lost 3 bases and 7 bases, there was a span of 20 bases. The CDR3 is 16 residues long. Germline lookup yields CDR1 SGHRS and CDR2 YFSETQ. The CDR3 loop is CASSSSSGGARNIQYF. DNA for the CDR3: TGCGCCAGCAGCTCATCCTCGGGGGGCGCGAGGAACATTCAGTACTTC.

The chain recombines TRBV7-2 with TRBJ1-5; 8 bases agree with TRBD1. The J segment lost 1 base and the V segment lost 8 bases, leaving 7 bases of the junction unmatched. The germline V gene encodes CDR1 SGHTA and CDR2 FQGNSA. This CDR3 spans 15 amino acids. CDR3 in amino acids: CASEPGGGSNQPQHF. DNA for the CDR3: TGTGCCAGCGAGCCAGGGGGCGGCAGCAATCAGCCCCAGCATTTT. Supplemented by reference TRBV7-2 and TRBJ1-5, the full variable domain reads GAGVSQSPSNKVTEKGKDVELRCDPISGHTALYWYRQSLGQGLEFLIYFQGNSAPDKSGLPSDRFSAERTGGSVSTLTIQRTQQEDSAVYLCASEPGGGSNQPQHFGDGTRLSIL.

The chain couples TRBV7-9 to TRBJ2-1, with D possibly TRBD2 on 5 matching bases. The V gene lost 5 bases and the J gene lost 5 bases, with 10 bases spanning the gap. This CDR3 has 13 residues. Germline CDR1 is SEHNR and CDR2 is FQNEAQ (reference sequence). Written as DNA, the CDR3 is TGTGCCAGCAGCCGGGATCGTGACAATGAGCAGTTCTTC. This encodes CASSRDRDNEQFF.

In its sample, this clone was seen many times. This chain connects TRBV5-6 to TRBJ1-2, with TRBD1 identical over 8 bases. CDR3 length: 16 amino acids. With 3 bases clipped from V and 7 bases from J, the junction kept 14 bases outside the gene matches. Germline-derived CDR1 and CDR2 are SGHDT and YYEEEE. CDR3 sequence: CASSSSGQGQKSGYTF. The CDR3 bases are TGTGCCAGCAGCTCCAGCGGACAGGGCCAGAAGTCTGGCTACACCTTC.